The 5 T cell receptor beta chains reported below all come from one sample, sequenced in a study of blood T cell repertoires in COVID-19. TCRdb keeps only in-frame clones here, not all; method: immunoSEQ multiplex PCR. The sample contains more than 85,000 clones, roughly 84% of which appear only once. Sequencing used peripheral blood. These receptors were collected from a human donor in a cohort sampled during active COVID-19.

The chain joins TRBV6-5 to TRBJ1-6; D ambiguous. Per the germline V gene, CDR1 is MNHEY and CDR2 is SVGAGI. The CDR3 runs to 13 residues. The V gene lost 2 bases and the J gene lost 5 bases, with 4 bases spanning the gap. The CDR3 DNA reads TGTGCCAGCAGTTACGGCAATAATTCACCCCTCCACTTT. It codes for CASSYGNNSPLHF.

The rearrangement links TRBV7-7 to TRBJ2-3; D uncertain. The CDR3 loop spans 15 amino acids. The germline gives CDR1 SSHAT, CDR2 FNYEAQ (reference sequence). V was trimmed by 5 bases and J by 2 bases, leaving 14 bases between them. The CDR3 sequence is CASSERMSYTDTQYF. CDR3 DNA: TGTGCCAGCAGCGAACGTATGAGCTACACAGATACGCAGTATTTT.

The CDR3 loop reads CASSQESAGSNEQFF. CDR3 bases: TGCGCCAGCAGCCAAGAATCCGCAGGGTCCAATGAGCAGTTCTTC. The chain uses TRBV4-3 and TRBJ2-1; D possibly corresponds to TRBD1 (5 bases). CDR3 size: 15 residues. V was pared by 0 bases and J by 6 bases, with 12 bases between. In germline, CDR1 is LGHNA, CDR2 YSLEER.

V gene TRBV6-6 combines with J gene TRBJ1-5; TRBD1 agrees at 7 bases. The CDR3 has 16 amino acids. The V and J ends lost 4 bases and 2 bases, in that order; junction bases with no gene match: 8. The germline gives CDR1 MNHNY, CDR2 SVGAGI (reference sequence). This CDR3 reads CASSSSGGEGNQPQHF. The CDR3 coding sequence is TGTGCCAGCAGTTCTTCAGGGGGAGAGGGCAATCAGCCCCAGCATTTT.

The chain links TRBV28 to TRBJ2-3, with 8 nucleotides matching TRBD1. The junction had 8 bases not matched to a gene; V was cut back by 6 bases and J by 0 bases. Germline V gene lookup returns CDR1 MDHEN and CDR2 SYDVKM. The CDR3 has 16 residues. The CDR3 DNA sequence: TGTGCCAGCAGAGGGCAGGGGGCGGATAGCACAGATACGCAGTATTTT. This encodes CASRGQGADSTDTQYF.